Listed here are 14 T cell receptor beta chains from one sample, sequenced in a study of CD4 T cells in relation to SARS-CoV-2 and coronaviruses. The unexposed donors gave CD4+ T cells in about 2011-2018, prior to COVID-19. The assay was immunoSEQ multiplex PCR, and TCRdb's table has in-frame clones only and misses some. The profile covers some 65,000 clones, with more than 75% appearing a single time and roughly 1.5% taken by the ten largest. The sample comprised memory CD4+ T cells from PBMCs. These receptor sequences come from a human donor in good health.

V usage is TRBV20-1 and J usage is TRBJ1-2; 7 nucleotides line up with TRBD1. Germline CDR1 reads DFQATT; CDR2 reads SNEGSKA (reference sequence). The CDR3 is 15 amino acids. Unmatched junction bases numbered 10, after V lost 3 bases and J lost 3 bases. The CDR3 bases are TGCAGTGCTAGTGAAACAGGGGCGGTGGACTATGGCTACACCTTC. Its translation is CSASETGAVDYGYTF.

The chain is built from TRBV7-3 and TRBJ1-1, with 7 bases identical to TRBD1. J was trimmed by 5 bases and V by 5 bases; bases with no gene match: 5. CDR1 and CDR2 from the germline V gene are SGHTA and FQGTGA. This CDR3 has 13 amino acids. The CDR3 sequence is CASSLGTETEAFF. The CDR3 DNA is TGTGCCAGCAGCCTCGGGACAGAGACTGAAGCTTTCTTT. Using reference TRBV7-3 and TRBJ1-1 for the parts outside the CDR3, the full variable domain is GAGVSQTPSNKVTEKGKYVELRCDPISGHTALYWYRQSLGQGPEFLIYFQGTGAADDSGLPNDRFFAVRPEGSVSTLKIQRTERGDSAVYLCASSLGTETEAFFGQGTRLTVV.

The chain joins TRBV7-2 to TRBJ1-1; D is possibly TRBD1 (6 bases). Trimming took off 1 base at V and 4 bases at J, with 13 bases between the two ends. This CDR3 is 15 amino acids long. Germline lookup yields CDR1 SGHTA and CDR2 FQGNSA. The CDR3 DNA reads TGTGCCAGCAGCTTAGAGGGGGTAGAGTCCACTGAAGCTTTCTTT. This translates into CASSLEGVESTEAFF.

The gene calls are TRBV7-9 and TRBJ2-7, with 8 nucleotides matching TRBD2. The CDR3 totals 14 residues. Losses at the gene ends were 3 bases for V and 7 bases for J; bases not matched to a gene: 8. Germline CDR1 is SEHNR and CDR2 is FQNEAQ (reference sequence). CDR3 region: CASSFSGGEMEQYF. The CDR3 DNA sequence: TGTGCCAGCAGCTTTTCCGGGGGGGAAATGGAGCAGTACTTC.

This chain joins TRBV5-6 and TRBJ2-5; perhaps D is TRBD1 or TRBD2 (6 bases each). Germline CDR1 reads SGHDT; CDR2 reads YYEEEE. Trimming shortened V by 4 bases and J by 5 bases, and 21 bases separated the two germline ends. The CDR3 is 16 residues long. Here the CDR3 DNA reads TGTGCCAGCAGCAAAGGGGGGATTGAAGAGGTGGAGACCCAGTACTTC. Protein product: CASSKGGIEEVETQYF.

This chain connects TRBV28 to TRBJ1-2; no firm D call. Germline V CDR1 and CDR2: MDHEN, SYDVKM. V was shortened by 4 bases and J by 7 bases, with 7 bases between the two germline ends. This CDR3 spans 11 amino acids. This CDR3 is CASSWLIGYTF. Written as DNA, the CDR3 is TGTGCCAGCAGTTGGCTTATTGGCTACACCTTC.

V and J are TRBV18 and TRBJ1-1; 11 bases match TRBD1. Trimming at V came to 3 bases and at J to 4 bases, leaving 4 bases not matched to a gene. Per germline, CDR1 KGHSH and CDR2 LQKENI. The CDR3 length is 15 residues. CDR3 loop: CASSPDRGRSTEAFF. DNA of the CDR3: TGTGCCAGCTCACCGGACAGGGGGCGAAGCACTGAAGCTTTCTTT. Full variable domain (outside the CDR3, taken from reference TRBV18 and TRBJ1-1): NAGVMQNPRHLVRRRGQEARLRCSPMKGHSHVYWYRQLPEEGLKFMVYLQKENIIDESGMPKERFSAEFPKEGPSILRIQQVVRGDSAAYFCASSPDRGRSTEAFFGQGTRLTVV.

The chain is built from TRBV24-1 and TRBJ2-5; possible D gene TRBD1, 5 bases. Between the trimmed V and J ends, which lost 4 bases and 2 bases, there was a span of 7 bases. This CDR3 has 13 amino acids. The germline gives CDR1 KGHDR, CDR2 SFDVKD. CDR3 DNA: TGTGCCACCAGTGAAAGGGGACAAGAGACCCAGTACTTC. Protein: CATSERGQETQYF.

In its sample, this clone was seen once. The chain joins TRBV11-3 to TRBJ2-7; tentative D call: TRBD2 (6 bases). CDR3 length: 15 residues. Looked up from germline, CDR1 is SGHNT and CDR2 is YENEEA. The V end was cut by 5 bases, the J end by 6 bases, with 20 bases between. CDR3 residues: CASSRGSGDSPEQYF. DNA for the CDR3: TGTGCCAGCAGCAGAGGTTCCGGGGACTCCCCCGAGCAGTACTTC.

The J gene is TRBJ1-2, the V gene TRBV20-1; 10 bases match TRBD1. The V gene end was trimmed by 3 bases and the J gene end by 3 bases; junction bases not matched to a gene: 7. CDR1 and CDR2 from the germline V gene are DFQATT and SNEGSKA (reference sequence). CDR3 length: 15 residues. CDR3 bases: TGCAGTGCTAGTGATTCCGGGACAGGGGACTATGGCTACACCTTC. This gives the protein CSASDSGTGDYGYTF.

The CDR3 sequence: CASSDMGTQETQYF. The CDR3 DNA follows: TGTGCCAGCAGCGACATGGGGACCCAAGAGACCCAGTACTTC. The rearrangement joins TRBV3-1 (or the pseudogene TRBV3-2) to TRBJ2-5; D tentatively reads TRBD1 or TRBD2 (5 bases each). Germline V gene lookup returns CDR1 LGHDT and CDR2 YNNKEL (reference sequence). Deletions cut 5 bases from V and 1 base from J, with 11 bases between. This CDR3 has 14 amino acids.

This clone was picked up one time. This rearrangement joins TRBV7-3 to TRBJ2-2; D might be TRBD1 or TRBD2, each matching 6 bases. This CDR3 region has 14 residues. The V end lost 6 bases, the J end lost 1 base, and 9 bases lay between the germline ends. Germline V CDR1 and CDR2: SGHTA, FQGTGA. The CDR3 DNA is TGTGCCAGCAGAGGGGGGCAGAACACCGGGGAGCTGTTTTTT. Protein product: CASRGGQNTGELFF.

This rearrangement joins TRBV4-3 to TRBJ2-2; the D gene is possibly TRBD2 (5 bases). Germline loops: CDR1 LGHNA, CDR2 YSLEER. The CDR3 has 15 amino acids. V lost 2 bases, J lost 0 bases, and 7 bases lay in between. Here the CDR3 reads CASSQLATNTGELFF. Written as DNA, the CDR3 is TGCGCCAGCAGCCAACTAGCTACGAACACCGGGGAGCTGTTTTTT.

This clone was found once. The CDR3 is CAWTAYSGQGPNTGELFF. As DNA, the CDR3 is TGTGCCTGGACCGCGTATTCGGGACAAGGTCCGAACACCGGGGAGCTGTTTTTT. V and J are TRBV30 and TRBJ2-2, with D tentatively TRBD1 (6 bases). CDR1 and CDR2 from the germline V gene are GTSNPN and SVGIG (reference sequence). V lost 4 bases to trimming and J lost 0 bases, with 21 bases between them. This CDR3 has 18 amino acids.